This T cell receptor (beta chain) is drawn from a study of graft-versus-host responses after intestinal transplantation. Trimming stripped 11 bases from V and 10 bases from J, with 18 bases between. This CDR3 comprises 12 residues. Germline V gene lookup returns CDR1 LNHDA and CDR2 SQIVND (reference sequence). The assay was immunoSEQ multiplex PCR, and TCRdb's table has in-frame clones only and misses some. The sample carries about 10,000 clones, 70% to 90% recorded once. V usage is TRBV19 and J usage is TRBJ2-1; D unresolved. The specimen comprised PBMCs, sampled just over 240 days after intestinal transplant. This TCR derives from a human patient who received an intestinal transplant, so some T cells may come from the graft donor. In nucleotides, the CDR3 is TGTGCCCTCCGGACCGCTCCTGGGGAGCAGTTCTTC. Its protein product is CALRTAPGEQFF. Looking up the rest from reference TRBV19 and TRBJ2-1 gives the full variable domain: DGGITQSPKYLFRKEGQNVTLSCEQNLNHDAMYWYRQDPGQGLRLIYYSQIVNDFQKGDIAEGYSVSREKKESFPLTVTSAQKNPTAFYLCALRTAPGEQFFGPGTRLTVL.